Described below is a single TCR beta chain sequence and its context. Each CDR3 protein is one row after TCRdb ran MiXCR on the 5' RACE reads. This table has about 240,000 distinct CDR3 sequences, 6% to 8.5% appearing once. This sample is drawn from a study of identical twins. Trimming shortened V by 0 bases and J by 5 bases, and 11 bases separated the two germline ends. Germline V CDR1 and CDR2: SGHAT, FQDESV (reference sequence). This CDR3 has 14 residues. A further study also used this sample, focusing on yellow fever vaccine responses in identical twins.

The sample comprised CD8+ T cells sorted from blood. The sequence was collected from a woman younger than 30 in good health. The J gene is TRBJ2-7, the V gene TRBV11-1; D ambiguous. The chain's CDR3 is CASSLALGRDEQYF. DNA for the CDR3: TGTGCCAGCAGCTTAGCTCTGGGAAGGGACGAGCAGTACTTC.